These T cell receptor beta chains were read from a single sample in a study of blood T cell repertoires in COVID-19. Sequencing was performed with immunoSEQ multiplex PCR; in TCRdb, only in-frame clones are kept and a portion is missing. Counted here are a few hundred thousand clones, under 90% occurring once; the ten biggest clones make up less than 1%. Sequencing was carried out using peripheral blood. The source is a woman in her forties who had recovered from COVID-19. The CDR3 runs from the conserved cysteine through the conserved F or W. D genes are given only for firm matches. Only some rows state a clone size, as once, few, many or a class for expanded clones.

V: TRBV18; size: .; J: TRBJ2-7; D: TRBD2; length: 16; DNA: TGTGCCAGCTCACCCGGGGGGCGGGAGGGCACCTACGAGCAGTACTTC; CDR3: CASSPGGREGTYEQYF
V: TRBV11-3; size: .; J: TRBJ2-2; D: TRBD2; length: 15; DNA: TGTGCCAGCAGCCCGCCGGGACTAGTATCGGGGGAGCTGTTTTTT; CDR3: CASSPPGLVSGELFF
V: TRBV7-9; size: .; J: TRBJ2-2; D: TRBD1; length: 15; DNA: TGTGCCAGCAGCCCCAGGCGACAGGGGGCCGGGGAGCTGTTTTTT; CDR3: CASSPRRQGAGELFF
V: TRBV2; size: .; J: TRBJ2-7; D: TRBD2; length: 17; DNA: TGTGCCAGCAGTGAATCGGCTAGCGGGGGAAGGATCTACGAGCAGTACTTC; CDR3: CASSESASGGRIYEQYF
V: TRBV5-1; size: .; J: TRBJ2-4; D: TRBD1; length: 14; DNA: TGCGCCAGCAGCACATCGGACAGGGCGGCCATTCAGTACTTC; CDR3: CASSTSDRAAIQYF
V: TRBV30; size: .; J: TRBJ1-1; D: .; length: 13; DNA: TGTGCCTGGGGGGGACAATGGAACACTGAAGCTTTCTTT; CDR3: CAWGGQWNTEAFF
V: TRBV2; size: .; J: TRBJ1-2; D: TRBD1; length: 14; DNA: TGTGCCAGCAGAGGGACAGGTTCTAACTATGGCTACACCTTC; CDR3: CASRGTGSNYGYTF
V: TRBV3-1/TRBV3-2; size: .; J: TRBJ2-1; D: TRBD2; length: 14; DNA: TGTGCCAGCAGCCCCGTAGCGGGCCACAATGAGCAGTTCTTC; CDR3: CASSPVAGHNEQFF
V: TRBV6-5; size: .; J: TRBJ1-2; D: .; length: 13; DNA: TGTGCCAGCCCGTCGACAGGCTCCCATGGCTACACCTTC; CDR3: CASPSTGSHGYTF
V: TRBV3-1/TRBV3-2; size: .; J: TRBJ2-1; D: TRBD2; length: 11; DNA: TGTGCCAGCAGCCAGACTAGCCTCAAGTTCTTC; CDR3: CASSQTSLKFF
V: TRBV5-1; size: .; J: TRBJ1-1; D: .; length: 14; DNA: TGCGCCAGCACCTCTCAGCCAGGGAACACTGAAGCTTTCTTT; CDR3: CASTSQPGNTEAFF
V: TRBV24-1; size: .; J: TRBJ2-1; D: .; length: 16; DNA: TGTGCCACCAGTGCTGCGGGACCTATATCCTACAATGAGCAGTTCTTC; CDR3: CATSAAGPISYNEQFF
V: TRBV6-1; size: .; J: TRBJ1-5; D: .; length: 15; DNA: TGTGCCAGCAGTGAAGGCCAGATTAGCAATCAGCCCCAGCATTTT; CDR3: CASSEGQISNQPQHF
V: TRBV5-8; size: .; J: TRBJ2-1; D: .; length: 12; DNA: TGTGCCAGCAGCTTGAGCGGGAATGAGCAGTTCTTC; CDR3: CASSLSGNEQFF
V: TRBV18; size: .; J: TRBJ2-3; D: TRBD2; length: 16; DNA: TGTGCCAGCTCACCTGGGACTAGCGGAAACACAGATACGCAGTATTTT; CDR3: CASSPGTSGNTDTQYF
V: TRBV2; size: .; J: TRBJ2-5; D: TRBD2; length: 15; DNA: TGTGCCAGCACCGCAGGACTAGCGGGGGGGGAGACCCAGTACTTC; CDR3: CASTAGLAGGETQYF
V: TRBV9; size: once; J: TRBJ1-1; D: TRBD1; length: 16; DNA: TGTGCCAGCAGCGTAGGACAGGGGAGCATGAACACTGAAGCTTTCTTT; CDR3: CASSVGQGSMNTEAFF
V: TRBV5-4; size: .; J: TRBJ2-5; D: TRBD2; length: 15; DNA: TGTGCCAGCAGCTTTGGGGCTAGCGGAGCCGAGACCCAGTACTTC; CDR3: CASSFGASGAETQYF
V: TRBV2; size: .; J: TRBJ2-2; D: TRBD1; length: 15; DNA: TGTGCCAGCAGCCCGGGGACAGTTAACACCGGGGAGCTGTTTTTT; CDR3: CASSPGTVNTGELFF
V: TRBV24-1; size: .; J: TRBJ2-7; D: .; length: 13; DNA: TGTGCCACCAGTCAGGGGTTCTCTGACGAGCAGTACTTC; CDR3: CATSQGFSDEQYF
V: TRBV7-2; size: .; J: TRBJ1-5; D: .; length: 19; DNA: TGTGCCAGCAGCTTGGGACGGACGCGGGAGTCAAGAGGCAATCAGCCCCAGCATTTT; CDR3: CASSLGRTRESRGNQPQHF
V: TRBV9; size: once; J: TRBJ1-5; D: .; length: 14; DNA: TGTGCCAGCAGCGGTGACAGTAGCAATCAGCCCCAGCATTTT; CDR3: CASSGDSSNQPQHF
V: TRBV28; size: once; J: TRBJ1-6; D: .; length: 16; DNA: TGTGCCACCGGAGCCCCGGCGGACATGTCCGCGTCACCCCTCCACTTT; CDR3: CATGAPADMSASPLHF
V: TRBV6-5; size: few; J: TRBJ1-3; D: .; length: 14; DNA: TGTGCCAGCAATCTAGACAGTTCTGGAAACACCATATATTTT; CDR3: CASNLDSSGNTIYF
V: TRBV28; size: .; J: TRBJ2-5; D: TRBD2; length: 14; DNA: TGTGCCAGCAGCTCATCGGGAGGGCCGGAGACCCAGTACTTC; CDR3: CASSSSGGPETQYF
V: TRBV15; size: once; J: TRBJ2-1; D: TRBD2; length: 17; DNA: TGTGCCACCAGCAGAGATCGTGCTAGCGGGATCGTCGATGAGCAGTTCTTC; CDR3: CATSRDRASGIVDEQFF
V: TRBV14; size: .; J: TRBJ2-2; D: TRBD2; length: 16; DNA: TGTGCCAGCAGCCGACGACTAGCGTCGAACACCGGGGAGCTGTTTTTT; CDR3: CASSRRLASNTGELFF
V: TRBV24-1; size: .; J: TRBJ1-2; D: .; length: 14; DNA: TGTGCCACCAGTGATTGGGGAGGGAACTATGGCTACACCTTC; CDR3: CATSDWGGNYGYTF
V: TRBV6-1; size: .; J: TRBJ1-2; D: .; length: 16; DNA: TGTGCCAGCAGTGATTTGACAGGACCGGGAGGCTATGGCTACACCTTC; CDR3: CASSDLTGPGGYGYTF
V: TRBV19; size: .; J: TRBJ1-1; D: .; length: 14; DNA: TGTGCCAGTAGTGTGGTAGCTGGGAACACTGAAGCTTTCTTT; CDR3: CASSVVAGNTEAFF
V: TRBV3-1/TRBV3-2; size: .; J: TRBJ1-1; D: TRBD1; length: 15; DNA: TGTGCCAGCAGCCAGAGGACAGGGCCGAACACTGAAGCTTTCTTT; CDR3: CASSQRTGPNTEAFF
V: TRBV10-1; size: .; J: TRBJ1-1; D: TRBD1; length: 16; DNA: TGCGCTCATCCCCTAACAGGGGTGGAAATGAACACTGAAGCTTTCTTT; CDR3: CAHPLTGVEMNTEAFF
V: TRBV5-1; size: .; J: TRBJ2-1; D: .; length: 13; DNA: TGCGCCAGCAGCCCAAAAACCTACAATGAGCAGTTCTTC; CDR3: CASSPKTYNEQFF
V: TRBV5-4; size: .; J: TRBJ1-2; D: .; length: 13; DNA: TGTGCCAGCAGCTTGGGCCAGGAGGATGGCTACACCTTC; CDR3: CASSLGQEDGYTF
V: TRBV28; size: .; J: TRBJ1-2; D: TRBD1; length: 15; DNA: TGTGCCAGCAGAACGGGGGCAGGGGGGTTCTATGGCTACACCTTC; CDR3: CASRTGAGGFYGYTF
V: TRBV29-1; size: .; J: TRBJ1-2; D: .; length: 13; DNA: TGCAGCGTTGAAGATCTAGACCTCTATGACTACACCTTC; CDR3: CSVEDLDLYDYTF
V: TRBV10-3; size: .; J: TRBJ2-1; D: TRBD2; length: 16; DNA: TGTGCCATCAGGCGATCGGGGGGTGGCATCATTTATGAGCAGTTCTTC; CDR3: CAIRRSGGGIIYEQFF
V: TRBV7-8; size: .; J: TRBJ2-1; D: .; length: 12; DNA: TGTGCCAGCGGCCGAAACGGCAATGAGCAGTTCTTC; CDR3: CASGRNGNEQFF
V: TRBV7-2; size: .; J: TRBJ2-4; D: TRBD1; length: 13; DNA: TGTGCCAGCAGCTTGGGACAGAAAAACATTCAGTACTTC; CDR3: CASSLGQKNIQYF
V: TRBV11-2; size: .; J: TRBJ2-2; D: .; length: 14; DNA: TGTGCCAGCAGCTTAATACTAGAGGGCGGGGAGCTGTTTTTT; CDR3: CASSLILEGGELFF
V: TRBV7-7; size: .; J: TRBJ2-1; D: .; length: 15; DNA: TGTGCTAGCAGCTTAGGCCCTAGCGCTTACAATGAGCAGTTCTTC; CDR3: CASSLGPSAYNEQFF
V: TRBV18; size: .; J: TRBJ1-2; D: TRBD1; length: 16; DNA: TGTGCCAGCTCACCGGGACAGGGCTCCGCTAACTATGGCTACACCTTC; CDR3: CASSPGQGSANYGYTF
V: TRBV3-1/TRBV3-2; size: .; J: TRBJ2-7; D: TRBD2; length: 15; DNA: TGTGCCAGCAGCCAAGATAGCGCGGGAGGGCGGGAGCAGTACTTC; CDR3: CASSQDSAGGREQYF
V: TRBV5-6; size: .; J: TRBJ2-7; D: TRBD2; length: 14; DNA: TGTGCCAGCAGCGCGGGGACTAGCGTCTACGAGCAGTACTTC; CDR3: CASSAGTSVYEQYF
V: TRBV12-3/TRBV12-4; size: few; J: TRBJ2-5; D: .; length: 12; DNA: TGTGCCAGCAGCTGGGGCAGTGAGACCCAGTACTTC; CDR3: CASSWGSETQYF
V: TRBV24-1; size: .; J: TRBJ1-1; D: .; length: 13; DNA: TGTGCCACCAGTGATTCCGGTGGTACTGAAGCTTTCTTT; CDR3: CATSDSGGTEAFF
V: TRBV30; size: .; J: TRBJ1-1; D: TRBD1; length: 11; DNA: TGTGCCTGGACGGGACAGCTTATTACTTTCTTT; CDR3: CAWTGQLITFF
V: TRBV1; size: .; J: TRBJ2-5; D: .; length: 15; DNA: TGCACCAGCAGCCAACTAAGGCGCCCGGGTCTCCCCCAGTACTTC; CDR3: CTSSQLRRPGLPQYF
V: TRBV9; size: once; J: TRBJ1-1; D: .; length: 13; DNA: TGTGCCAGCAGCGTAGGGGCTGGTACTGAAGCTTTCTTT; CDR3: CASSVGAGTEAFF
V: TRBV6-5; size: .; J: TRBJ2-6; D: .; length: 14; DNA: TGTGCCAGCACTCATGAGTCTGGGGCCAACGTCCTGACTTTC; CDR3: CASTHESGANVLTF
V: TRBV12-3/TRBV12-4; size: .; J: TRBJ1-1; D: .; length: 13; DNA: TGTGCCAGCAGGGGGCTGGGGCGGACTGAAGCTTTCTTT; CDR3: CASRGLGRTEAFF
V: TRBV27; size: .; J: TRBJ1-2; D: TRBD1; length: 16; DNA: TGTGCCAGCAGTCCCGGACAGGGCAGGGCTAACTATGGCTACACCTTC; CDR3: CASSPGQGRANYGYTF
V: TRBV7-2; size: .; J: TRBJ2-7; D: .; length: 15; DNA: TGTGCCAGCAGCTTATCCCCCGCGGTTCCCTACGAGCAGTACTTC; CDR3: CASSLSPAVPYEQYF